This T cell receptor (beta chain) derives from a study of blood T cell repertoires in COVID-19. Study overall: COVID-19 samples, acute and convalescent, were from the United States, Italy and Spain. T cells, B-cell-depleted T cells, or PBMCs provided the cDNA or gDNA that served as material.

Per the original methods: Reference gene primer amplification gave nucleated cell count estimates. Libraries were prepared by immunoSEQ multiplex PCR; TCRdb keeps only in-frame clonotypes and omits some of them. V, J and clone size reflect that table, while D and trimming were determined from the DNA. The data contain tens of thousands of clones, over 75% of them singletons. The germline V gene has CDR1 DFQATT and CDR2 SNEGSKA (reference sequence). The CDR3 loop spans 11 amino acids. The V and J ends lost 3 bases and 6 bases respectively, with 8 bases between them. This clone was recorded a few times.

The receptor comes from an elderly man with acute or convalescent COVID-19. The chain carries TRBV20-1 and TRBJ1-1; D uncertain. Sequenced sample: peripheral blood. CDR3 loop: CSASTPAEAFF. The CDR3 DNA reads TGCAGTGCTAGCACCCCAGCTGAAGCTTTCTTT.